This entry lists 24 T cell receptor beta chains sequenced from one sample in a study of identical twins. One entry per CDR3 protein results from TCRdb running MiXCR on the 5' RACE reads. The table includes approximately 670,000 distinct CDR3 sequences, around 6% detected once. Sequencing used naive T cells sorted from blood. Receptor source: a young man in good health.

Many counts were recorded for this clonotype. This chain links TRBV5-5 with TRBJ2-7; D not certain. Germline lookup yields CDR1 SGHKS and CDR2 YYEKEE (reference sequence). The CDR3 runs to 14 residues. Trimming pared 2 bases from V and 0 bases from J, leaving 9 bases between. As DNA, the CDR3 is TGTGCCAGCAGCTTCCGAAGAGGCTCCTACGAGCAGTACGTC. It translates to CASSFRRGSYEQYV.

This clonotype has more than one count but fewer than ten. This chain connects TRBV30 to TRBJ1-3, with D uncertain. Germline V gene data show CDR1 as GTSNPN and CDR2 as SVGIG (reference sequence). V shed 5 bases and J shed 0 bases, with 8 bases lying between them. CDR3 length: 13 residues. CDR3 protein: CAWGSPSGNTIYF. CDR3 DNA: TGTGCCTGGGGGTCCCCCTCTGGAAACACCATATATTTT.

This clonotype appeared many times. CDR3 bases: TGTGCCAGCAGTTACCGCGGGAGGACCTACGAGCAGTACTTC. Amino acids: CASSYRGRTYEQYF. The rearrangement uses TRBV6-5 and TRBJ2-7; 8 bases map to TRBD2. This CDR3 comprises 14 residues. Germline CDR1 reads MNHEY; CDR2 reads SVGAGI. The junction had 2 bases not matched to a gene; V was cut back by 2 bases and J by 2 bases.

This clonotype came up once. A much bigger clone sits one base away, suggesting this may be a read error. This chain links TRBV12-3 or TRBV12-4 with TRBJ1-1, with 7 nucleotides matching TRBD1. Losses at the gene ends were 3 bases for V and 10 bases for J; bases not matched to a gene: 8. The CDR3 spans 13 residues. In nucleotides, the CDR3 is TGTGCCAGCAGTTTCACAGGGGAAGTGGCAGCTTTCTTT. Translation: CASSFTGEVAAFF.

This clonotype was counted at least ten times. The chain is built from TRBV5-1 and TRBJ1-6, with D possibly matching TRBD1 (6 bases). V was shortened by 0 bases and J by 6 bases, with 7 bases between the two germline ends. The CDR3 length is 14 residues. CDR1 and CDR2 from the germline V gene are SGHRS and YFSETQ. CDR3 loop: CASSLAGVNSPLHF. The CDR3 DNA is TGCGCCAGCAGCTTGGCAGGGGTTAATTCACCCCTCCACTTT.

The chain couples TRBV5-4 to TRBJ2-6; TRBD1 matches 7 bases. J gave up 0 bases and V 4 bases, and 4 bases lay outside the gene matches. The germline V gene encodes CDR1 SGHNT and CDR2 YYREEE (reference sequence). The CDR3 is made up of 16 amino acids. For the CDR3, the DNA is TGTGCCAGCAGCAGGGACAGTGGCTCTGGGGCCAACGTCCTGACTTTC. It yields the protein CASSRDSGSGANVLTF.

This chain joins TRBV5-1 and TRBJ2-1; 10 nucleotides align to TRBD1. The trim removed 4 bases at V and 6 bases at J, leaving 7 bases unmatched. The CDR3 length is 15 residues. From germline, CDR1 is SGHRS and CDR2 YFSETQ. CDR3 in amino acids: CASSVGQGKFNEQFF. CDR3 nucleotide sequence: TGCGCCAGCAGCGTGGGACAGGGGAAGTTCAATGAGCAGTTCTTC.

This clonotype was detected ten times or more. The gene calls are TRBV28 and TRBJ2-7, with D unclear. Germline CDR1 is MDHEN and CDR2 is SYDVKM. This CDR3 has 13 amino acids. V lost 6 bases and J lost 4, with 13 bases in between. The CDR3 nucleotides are TGTGCCAGCAGACCCGCGATACCATACGAGCAGTACTTC. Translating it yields CASRPAIPYEQYF.

CDR3 amino acids: CASSLGLGEHTGELFF. The CDR3 DNA sequence: TGTGCCAGCAGCTTGGGTCTAGGGGAACACACCGGGGAGCTGTTTTTT. This chain connects TRBV5-5 to TRBJ2-2, with D tentatively TRBD1 (5 bases). The CDR3 spans 16 residues. Between the trimmed V and J ends, which lost 0 bases and 3 bases, there was a span of 12 bases. The germline V gene encodes CDR1 SGHKS and CDR2 YYEKEE (reference sequence).

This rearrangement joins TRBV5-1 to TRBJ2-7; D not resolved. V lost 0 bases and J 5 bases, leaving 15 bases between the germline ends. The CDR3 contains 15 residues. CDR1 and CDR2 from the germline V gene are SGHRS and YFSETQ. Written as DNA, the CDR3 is TGCGCCAGCAGCTTGGCCGCTACCAGCATCAACGAGCAGTACTTC. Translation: CASSLAATSINEQYF. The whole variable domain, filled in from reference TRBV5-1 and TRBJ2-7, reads KAGVTQTPRYLIKTRGQQVTLSCSPISGHRSVSWYQQTPGQGLQFLFEYFSETQRNKGNFPGRFSGRQFSNSRSEMNVSTLELGDSALYLCASSLAATSINEQYFGPGTRLTVT.

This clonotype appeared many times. The CDR3 DNA reads TGCGCCAACCCTTCTCGGACAGATACGCAGTATTTT. Translation: CANPSRTDTQYF. The chain links TRBV4-1 to TRBJ2-3; D uncertain. From germline, CDR1 is MGHRA and CDR2 YSYEKL. Deletions cut 10 bases from V and 3 bases from J, with 11 bases between. This CDR3 spans 12 amino acids.

The CDR3 sequence is CASSLTPTPKETQYF. CDR3 nucleotides: TGCGCCAGCAGCTTAACGCCTACCCCGAAAGAGACCCAGTACTTC. The rearrangement links TRBV5-1 to TRBJ2-5; D not certain. V lost 2 bases and J lost 3, with 14 bases in between. This CDR3 has 15 amino acids. Germline assignment: CDR1 SGHRS and CDR2 YFSETQ.

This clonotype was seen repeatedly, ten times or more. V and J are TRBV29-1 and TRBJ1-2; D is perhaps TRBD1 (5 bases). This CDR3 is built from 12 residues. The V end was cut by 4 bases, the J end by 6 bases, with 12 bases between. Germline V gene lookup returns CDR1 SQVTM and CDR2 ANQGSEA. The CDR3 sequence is CSVGRQLDGYTF. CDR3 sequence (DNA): TGCAGCGTTGGTAGACAGCTCGATGGCTACACCTTC.

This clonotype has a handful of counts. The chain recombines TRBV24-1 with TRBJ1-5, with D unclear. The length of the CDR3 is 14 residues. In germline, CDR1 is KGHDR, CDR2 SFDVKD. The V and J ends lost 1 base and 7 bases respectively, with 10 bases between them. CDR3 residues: CATSDLPTNQPQHF. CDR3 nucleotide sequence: TGTGCCACCAGTGATTTACCCACTAACCAGCCCCAGCATTTT.

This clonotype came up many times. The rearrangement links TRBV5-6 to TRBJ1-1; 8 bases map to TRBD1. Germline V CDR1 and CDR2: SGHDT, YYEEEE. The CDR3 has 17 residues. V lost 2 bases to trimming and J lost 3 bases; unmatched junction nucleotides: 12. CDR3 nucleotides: TGTGCCAGCAGCTTACCCGGACAGGGAAAGAGGGACACTGAAGCTTTCTTT. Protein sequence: CASSLPGQGKRDTEAFF.

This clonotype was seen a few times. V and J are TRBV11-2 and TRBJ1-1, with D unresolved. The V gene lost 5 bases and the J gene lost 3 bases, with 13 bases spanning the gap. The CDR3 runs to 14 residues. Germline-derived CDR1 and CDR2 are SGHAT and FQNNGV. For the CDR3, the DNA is TGTGCCAGCAGCCTAAGGGTTAGGGACACTGAAGCTTTCTTT. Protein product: CASSLRVRDTEAFF.

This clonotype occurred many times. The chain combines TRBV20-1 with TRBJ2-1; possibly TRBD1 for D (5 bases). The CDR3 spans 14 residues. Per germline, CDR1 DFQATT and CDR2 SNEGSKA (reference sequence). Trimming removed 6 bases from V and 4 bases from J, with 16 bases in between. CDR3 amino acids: CSARQLGAYNEQFF. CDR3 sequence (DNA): TGCAGTGCACGACAGCTCGGAGCATACAATGAGCAGTTCTTC.

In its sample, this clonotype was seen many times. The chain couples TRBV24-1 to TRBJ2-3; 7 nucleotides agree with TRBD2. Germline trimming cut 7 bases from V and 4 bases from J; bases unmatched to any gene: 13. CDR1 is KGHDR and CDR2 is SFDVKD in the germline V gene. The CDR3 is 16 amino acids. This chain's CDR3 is CATSGPRDYASDTQYF. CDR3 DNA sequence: TGTGCCACCAGCGGACCCCGGGACTACGCCTCAGATACGCAGTATTTT.

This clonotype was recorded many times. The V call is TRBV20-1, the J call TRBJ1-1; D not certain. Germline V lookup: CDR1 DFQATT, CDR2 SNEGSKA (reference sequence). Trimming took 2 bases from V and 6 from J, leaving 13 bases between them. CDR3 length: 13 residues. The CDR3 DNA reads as TGCAGTGCTAGATCCCTGCGGGAGGCTGAAGCTTTCTTT. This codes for CSARSLREAEAFF.

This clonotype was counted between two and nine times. CDR3 DNA sequence: TGTGCCAGCAGGGGAACCGGGACAGGGGTTGGAAACACCATATATTTT. Protein product: CASRGTGTGVGNTIYF. The chain links TRBV12-3 or TRBV12-4 to TRBJ1-3; 10 nucleotides agree with TRBD1. The CDR3 length is 16 residues. The junction had 8 bases not matched to a gene; V was cut back by 6 bases and J by 3 bases.

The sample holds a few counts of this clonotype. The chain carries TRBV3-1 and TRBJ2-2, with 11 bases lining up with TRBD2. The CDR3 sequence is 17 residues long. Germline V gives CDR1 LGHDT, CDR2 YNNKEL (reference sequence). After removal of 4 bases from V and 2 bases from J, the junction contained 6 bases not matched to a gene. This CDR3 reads CASSLGGLADNTGELFF. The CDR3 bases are TGTGCCAGCAGCCTCGGGGGACTAGCGGATAACACCGGGGAGCTGTTTTTT.

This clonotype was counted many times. The CDR3: CASSSGAYEQYV. The CDR3 DNA is TGTGCCAGCAGTAGCGGAGCGTACGAGCAGTACGTC. The chain combines TRBV11-2 with TRBJ2-7; tentative D call: TRBD2 (6 bases). This CDR3 has 12 amino acids. Trimming took off 6 bases at V and 4 bases at J, with 10 bases between the two ends. In germline, CDR1 is SGHAT, CDR2 FQNNGV.

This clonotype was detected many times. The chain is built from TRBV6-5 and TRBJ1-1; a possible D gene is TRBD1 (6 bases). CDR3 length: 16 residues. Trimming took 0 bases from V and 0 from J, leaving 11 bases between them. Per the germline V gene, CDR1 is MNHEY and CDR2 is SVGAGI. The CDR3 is CASSYSEGGMNTEAFF. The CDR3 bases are TGTGCCAGCAGTTACTCGGAGGGGGGTATGAACACTGAAGCTTTCTTT.

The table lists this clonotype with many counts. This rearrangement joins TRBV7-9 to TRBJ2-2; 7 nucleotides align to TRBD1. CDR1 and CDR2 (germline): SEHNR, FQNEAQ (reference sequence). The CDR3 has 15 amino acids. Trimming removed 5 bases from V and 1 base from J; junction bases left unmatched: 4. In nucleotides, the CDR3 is TGTGCCAGCAGCGCCAGGGACAGGAACACCGGGGAGCTGTTTTTT. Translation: CASSARDRNTGELFF.